The 5 T cell receptor beta chains presented below share a single source sample, sequenced in a study of technical replicates of blood from a few donors. Measured with immunoSEQ multiplex PCR; TCRdb has only the in-frame clones, and not every one. This repertoire shows just over 80,000 clones, roughly 94% found once; its top ten account for about 0.39%. Sample: T cells isolated from PBMCs. The receptor source for this set is a human donor in good health.

The chain employs TRBV4-3 and TRBJ2-6; D may be TRBD2 (6 bases). V was cut by 4 bases and J by 2 bases, with 9 bases left in between. From germline, CDR1 is LGHNA and CDR2 YSLEER. The CDR3 spans 15 residues. The CDR3 sequence: CASSPRGAGANVLTF. CDR3 coding DNA: TGCGCCAGCAGCCCCCGCGGGGCTGGGGCCAACGTCCTGACTTTC.

V is TRBV6-1 and J is TRBJ1-1, with D possibly being TRBD1 (6 bases). CDR3 size: 15 residues. Deletions cut 5 bases from V and 4 bases from J, with 17 bases between. Germline V gene data show CDR1 as MNHNS and CDR2 as SASEGT. In DNA form, the CDR3 reads TGTGCCAGCAGTCGAGATCCGGCAGGGGTCACTGAAGCTTTCTTT. It codes for CASSRDPAGVTEAFF.

The J gene is TRBJ2-5, the V gene TRBV5-1; TRBD1 is a possible D gene (5 bases). Germline V CDR1 and CDR2: SGHRS, YFSETQ. The CDR3 totals 14 residues. Trimming removed 2 bases from V and 1 base from J, with 9 bases in between. The chain's CDR3 is CASSLSRAQETQYF. Written as DNA, the CDR3 is TGCGCCAGCAGCTTATCCAGGGCCCAAGAGACCCAGTACTTC.

The J gene is TRBJ2-7, the V gene TRBV9; 11 nucleotides match TRBD2. Trimming at V came to 4 bases and at J to 1 base, leaving 10 bases not matched to a gene. From germline, CDR1 is SGDLS and CDR2 YYNGEE. There are 17 residues in the CDR3. The CDR3 DNA reads TGTGCCAGCAGCCCGGGGACTAGCGGCATATTTTCCTACGAGCAGTACTTC. Protein: CASSPGTSGIFSYEQYF.

CDR3 amino acids: CASSLDLSEDNEKLFF. The CDR3 DNA follows: TGCGCCAGCAGCTTGGATCTGTCCGAGGATAATGAAAAACTGTTTTTT. The chain couples TRBV5-1 to TRBJ1-4; D is uncertain. The CDR3 loop spans 16 amino acids. The V end lost 0 bases, the J end lost 4 bases, and 13 bases lay between the germline ends. Germline CDR1 and CDR2: SGHRS and YFSETQ.